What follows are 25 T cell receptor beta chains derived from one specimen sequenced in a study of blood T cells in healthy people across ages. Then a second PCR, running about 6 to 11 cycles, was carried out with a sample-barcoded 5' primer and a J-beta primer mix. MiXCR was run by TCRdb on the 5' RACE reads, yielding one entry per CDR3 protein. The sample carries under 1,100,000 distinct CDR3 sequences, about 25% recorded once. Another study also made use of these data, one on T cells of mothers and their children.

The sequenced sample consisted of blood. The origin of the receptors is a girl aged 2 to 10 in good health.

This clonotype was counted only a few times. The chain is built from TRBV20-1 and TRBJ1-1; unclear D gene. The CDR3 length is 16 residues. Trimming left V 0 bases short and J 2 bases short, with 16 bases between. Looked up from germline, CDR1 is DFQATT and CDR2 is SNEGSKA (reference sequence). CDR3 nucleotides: TGCAGTGCTAGAGAGGGGATGTTGGGGATCAACACTGAAGCTTTCTTT. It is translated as CSAREGMLGINTEAFF.

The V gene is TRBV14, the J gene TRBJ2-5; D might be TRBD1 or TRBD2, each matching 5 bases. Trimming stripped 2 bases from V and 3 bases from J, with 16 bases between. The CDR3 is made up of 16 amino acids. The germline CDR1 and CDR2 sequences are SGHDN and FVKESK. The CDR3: CASSQPDRGREETQYF. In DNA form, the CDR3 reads TGTGCCAGCAGCCAACCTGATCGGGGACGGGAAGAGACCCAGTACTTC.

Written as DNA, the CDR3 is TGCAGCGTGACCGGGACTAGCGGGAGGGTGTTCAGCAGCGAGCAGTACTTC. Translated: CSVTGTSGRVFSSEQYF. V is TRBV29-1 and J is TRBJ2-5; TRBD2 aligns across 16 bases. The J call may be incorrect, as the DNA end agrees better with TRBJ2-7. The CDR3 loop spans 17 amino acids. Germline CDR1 SQVTM, CDR2 ANQGSEA.

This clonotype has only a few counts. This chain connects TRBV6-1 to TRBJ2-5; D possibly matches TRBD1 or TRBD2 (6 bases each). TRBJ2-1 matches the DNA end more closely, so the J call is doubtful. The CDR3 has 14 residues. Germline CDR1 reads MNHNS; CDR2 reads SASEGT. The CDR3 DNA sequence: TGTGCCAGCAGTGAATGGAGGGGGGACAATGAGCAGTTCTTC. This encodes CASSEWRGDNEQFF.

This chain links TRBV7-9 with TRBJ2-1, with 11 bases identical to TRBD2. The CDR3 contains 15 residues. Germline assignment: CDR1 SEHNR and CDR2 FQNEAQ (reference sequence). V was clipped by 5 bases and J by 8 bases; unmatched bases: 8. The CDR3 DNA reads TGTGCCAGCAGCGATACCCGACTAGCGGGGTATGAGCAGTTCTTC. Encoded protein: CASSDTRLAGYEQFF. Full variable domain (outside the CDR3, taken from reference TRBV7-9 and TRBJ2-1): DTGVSQNPRHKITKRGQNVTFRCDPISEHNRLYWYRQTLGQGPEFLTYFQNEAQLEKSRLLSDRFSAERPKGSFSTLEIQRTEQGDSAMYLCASSDTRLAGYEQFFGPGTRLTVL.

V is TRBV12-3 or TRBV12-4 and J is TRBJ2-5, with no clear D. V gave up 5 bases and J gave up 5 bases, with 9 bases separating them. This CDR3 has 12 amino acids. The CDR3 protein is CASSPRVETQYF. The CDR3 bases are TGTGCCAGCAGTCCAAGGGTTGAGACCCAGTACTTC.

CDR3 sequence reads: CASSGGTVEQYF. CDR3 DNA: TGTGCCAGCAGCGGGGGGACAGTCGAGCAGTACTTC. The genes are TRBV11-3 and TRBJ2-1; weak D call: TRBD1 (7 bases). The DNA end is a closer match to TRBJ2-7, so the J assignment may be wrong. This CDR3 spans 12 amino acids. Per germline, CDR1 SGHNT and CDR2 YENEEA.

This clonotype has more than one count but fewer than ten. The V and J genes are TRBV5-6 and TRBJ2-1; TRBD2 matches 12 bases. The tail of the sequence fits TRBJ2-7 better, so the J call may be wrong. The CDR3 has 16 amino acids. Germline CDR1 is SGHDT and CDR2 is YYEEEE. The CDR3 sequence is CASSLGLAGVTYEQYF. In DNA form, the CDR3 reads TGTGCCAGCAGCTTGGGACTAGCGGGAGTCACCTACGAGCAGTACTTC.

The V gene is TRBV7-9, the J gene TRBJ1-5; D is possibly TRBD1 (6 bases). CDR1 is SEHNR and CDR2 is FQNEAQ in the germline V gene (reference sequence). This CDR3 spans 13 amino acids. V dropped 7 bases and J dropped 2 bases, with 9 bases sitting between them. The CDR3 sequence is CASTSGGNQPQHF. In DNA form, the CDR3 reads TGTGCCAGCACCTCAGGGGGCAATCAGCCCCAGCATTTT.

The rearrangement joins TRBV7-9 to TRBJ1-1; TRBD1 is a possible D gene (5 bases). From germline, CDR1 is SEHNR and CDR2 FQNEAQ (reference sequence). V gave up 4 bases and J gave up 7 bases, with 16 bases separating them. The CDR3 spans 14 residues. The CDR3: CASSSTRVEDEAFF. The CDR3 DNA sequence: TGTGCCAGCAGCTCGACCAGGGTTGAGGATGAAGCTTTCTTT.

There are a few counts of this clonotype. CDR3 in DNA: TGCGCCAGCAGCTTAGGTCTTGACTACCTCCAAGGGGAGCAGTACTTC. Its protein product is CASSLGLDYLQGEQYF. The chain has TRBV5-1 and TRBJ2-7, with a tentative D call TRBD2 (5 bases). Trimming took off 2 bases at V and 7 bases at J, with 22 bases between the two ends. The CDR3 runs 16 residues. Germline-derived CDR1 and CDR2 are SGHRS and YFSETQ.

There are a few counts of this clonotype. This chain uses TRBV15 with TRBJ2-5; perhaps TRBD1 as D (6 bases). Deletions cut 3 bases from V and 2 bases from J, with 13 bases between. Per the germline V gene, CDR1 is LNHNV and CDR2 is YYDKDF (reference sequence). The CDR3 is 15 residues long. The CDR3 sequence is CATSRPPQGQETQYF. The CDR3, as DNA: TGTGCCACCAGCAGGCCCCCACAGGGTCAAGAGACCCAGTACTTC.

CDR3: CSVIGREGYNEQFF. CDR3 nucleotide sequence: TGCAGTGTCATTGGGCGGGAGGGCTACAATGAGCAGTTCTTC. J is TRBJ2-1 and V is TRBV20-1, with 9 bases aligning to TRBD2. CDR3 length: 14 amino acids. Unmatched junction bases numbered 7, after V lost 7 bases and J lost 3 bases. Germline assignment: CDR1 DFQATT and CDR2 SNEGSKA (reference sequence).

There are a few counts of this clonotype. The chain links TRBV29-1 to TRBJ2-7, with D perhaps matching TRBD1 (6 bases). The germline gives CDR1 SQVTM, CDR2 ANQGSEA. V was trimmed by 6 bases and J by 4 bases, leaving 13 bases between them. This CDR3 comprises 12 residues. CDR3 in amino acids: CSVLQGPYEQYF. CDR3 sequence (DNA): TGCAGCGTCCTACAGGGACCTTACGAGCAGTACTTC.

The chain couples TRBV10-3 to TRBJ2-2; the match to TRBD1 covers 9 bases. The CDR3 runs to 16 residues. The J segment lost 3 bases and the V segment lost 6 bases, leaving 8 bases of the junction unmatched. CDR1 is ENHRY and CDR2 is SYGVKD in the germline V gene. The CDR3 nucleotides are TGTGCCATCAGGGACCAGACAGGGGGGGACACCGGGGAGCTGTTTTTT. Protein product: CAIRDQTGGDTGELFF.

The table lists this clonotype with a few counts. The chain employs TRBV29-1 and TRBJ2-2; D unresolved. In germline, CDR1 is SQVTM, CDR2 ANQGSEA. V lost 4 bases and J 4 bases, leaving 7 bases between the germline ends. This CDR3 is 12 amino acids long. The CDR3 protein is CSVGIPTGELFF. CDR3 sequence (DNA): TGCAGCGTTGGTATCCCCACCGGGGAGCTGTTTTTT.

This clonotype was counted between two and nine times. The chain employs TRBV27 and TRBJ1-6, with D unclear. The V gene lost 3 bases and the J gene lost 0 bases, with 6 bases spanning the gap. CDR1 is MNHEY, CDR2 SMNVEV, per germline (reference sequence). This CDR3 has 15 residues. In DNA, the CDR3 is TGTGCCAGCAGTTTCTACAGCTCCTATAATTCACCCCTCCACTTT. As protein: CASSFYSSYNSPLHF.

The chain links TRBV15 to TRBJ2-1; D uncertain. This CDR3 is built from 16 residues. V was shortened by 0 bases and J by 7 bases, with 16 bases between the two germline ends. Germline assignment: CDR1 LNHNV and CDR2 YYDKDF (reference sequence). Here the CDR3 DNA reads TGTGCCACCAGCAGAGATTATGCCCGGATGTGGAATGAGCAGTTCTTC. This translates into CATSRDYARMWNEQFF.

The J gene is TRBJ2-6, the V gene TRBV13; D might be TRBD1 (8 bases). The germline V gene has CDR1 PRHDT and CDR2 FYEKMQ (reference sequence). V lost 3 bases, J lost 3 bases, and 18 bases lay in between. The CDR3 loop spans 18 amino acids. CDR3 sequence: CASSLSGQGGFGANVLTF. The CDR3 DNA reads TGTGCCAGCAGCTTGTCTGGACAGGGAGGGTTTGGGGCCAACGTCCTGACTTTC.

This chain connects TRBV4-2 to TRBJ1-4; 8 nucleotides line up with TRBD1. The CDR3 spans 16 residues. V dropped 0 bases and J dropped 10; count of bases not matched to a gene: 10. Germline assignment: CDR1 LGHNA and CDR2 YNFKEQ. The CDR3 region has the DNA TGTGCCAGCAGCCAAGATCCCCAGGGGGCCGGCGTAAAACTGTTTTTT. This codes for CASSQDPQGAGVKLFF.

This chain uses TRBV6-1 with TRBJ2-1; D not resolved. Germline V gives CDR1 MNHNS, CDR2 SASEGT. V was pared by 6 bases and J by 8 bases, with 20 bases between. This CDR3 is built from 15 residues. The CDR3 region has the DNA TGTGCCAGCAGGGAACTCCCTACTCTGGGTGATGAGCAGTTCTTC. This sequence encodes CASRELPTLGDEQFF.

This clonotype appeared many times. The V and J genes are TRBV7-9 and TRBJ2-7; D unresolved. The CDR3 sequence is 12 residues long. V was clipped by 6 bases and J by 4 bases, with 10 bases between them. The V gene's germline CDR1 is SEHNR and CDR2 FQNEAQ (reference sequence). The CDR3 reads CASSRDFYEQYF. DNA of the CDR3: TGTGCCAGCAGTAGGGATTTTTACGAGCAGTACTTC.

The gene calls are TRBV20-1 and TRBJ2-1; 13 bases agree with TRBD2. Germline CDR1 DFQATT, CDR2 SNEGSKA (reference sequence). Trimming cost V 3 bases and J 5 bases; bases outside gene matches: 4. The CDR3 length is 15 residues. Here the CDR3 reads CSASPGLAGNNEQFF. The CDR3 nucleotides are TGCAGTGCTAGCCCGGGACTAGCGGGGAACAATGAGCAGTTCTTC.

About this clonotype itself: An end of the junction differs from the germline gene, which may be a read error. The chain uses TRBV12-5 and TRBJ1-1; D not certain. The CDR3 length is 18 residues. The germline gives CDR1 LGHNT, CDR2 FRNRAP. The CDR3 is CASGLVISGVQRNTEPFF. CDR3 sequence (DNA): TGTGCTAGTGGTTTGGTAATATCGGGTGTTCAAAGGAACACTGAACCTTTCTTT.

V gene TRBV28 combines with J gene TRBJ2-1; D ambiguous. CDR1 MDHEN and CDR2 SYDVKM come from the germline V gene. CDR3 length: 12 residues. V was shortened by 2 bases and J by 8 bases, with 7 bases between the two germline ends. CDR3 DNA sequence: TGTGCCAGCAGTTTAGCCCAGGATGAGCAGTTCTTC. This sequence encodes CASSLAQDEQFF.